This TCR beta chain was identified in a study of T cells in Graves' hyperthyroidism and ophthalmopathy. The study defined stable Graves' hyperthyroidism as no ophthalmopathy progression within 18 months. The study enrolled patients aged 18 to 65 with newly diagnosed hyperthyroidism of under 2 months' duration. RNA transcripts gave rise to amplified TCR beta CDR3 regions. HTBI primers were the set used in a first-round RT-PCR of the TCR CDR3. TCRdb ran MiXCR on the multiplex PCR reads and lists one entry per CDR3 protein. Among 350,000 to 400,000 distinct CDR3 sequences, approximately 15% were seen once, and the ten largest hold roughly 9.6%. CDR1 MDHEN and CDR2 SYDVKM come from the germline V gene. The CDR3 is made up of 14 amino acids. The junction had 9 bases not matched to a gene; V was cut back by 6 bases and J by 5 bases. General study results and limits: In the blood, most expanded thyroid clonotypes above 0.001 appeared as well. Ophthalmopathy, which appeared later, was predicted by the model a median approximately 6 months before onset.

This clonotype was detected many times. What it recognizes is unknown. This sequence joins TRBV28 and TRBJ2-7; 8 positions agree with TRBD2. The origin of this receptor is a woman aged 60-70 years with Graves' hyperthyroidism. Sample: blood. CDR3 nucleotides: TGTGCCAGCAGCCACGGGAGGGTACGGAACGAGCAGTACTTC. It codes for CASSHGRVRNEQYF.